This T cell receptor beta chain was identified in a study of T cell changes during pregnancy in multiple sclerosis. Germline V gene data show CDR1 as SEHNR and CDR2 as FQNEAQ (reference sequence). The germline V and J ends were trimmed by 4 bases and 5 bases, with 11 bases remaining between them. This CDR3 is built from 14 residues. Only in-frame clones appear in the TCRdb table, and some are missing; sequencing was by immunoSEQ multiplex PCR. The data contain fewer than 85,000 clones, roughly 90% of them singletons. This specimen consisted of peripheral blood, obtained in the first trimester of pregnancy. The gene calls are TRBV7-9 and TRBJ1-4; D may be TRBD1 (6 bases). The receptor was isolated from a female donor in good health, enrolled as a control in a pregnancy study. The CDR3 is CASSSGQPNEKLFF. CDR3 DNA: TGTGCCAGCAGCTCCGGACAGCCAAATGAAAAACTGTTTTTT.